The sequence of this T cell receptor beta chain was determined in a study of shared clonotypes between healthy human individuals (dated by TCRdb to between 2020 and 2021). In the study overall: The cohort comprised a couple of women and a few men aged 18 to 49 years. For each donor, three plates each were used for CD4 naive and CD4 memory, two plates were used for CD8 naive, and one plate was used for CD8 memory. Blood TCR repertoires of five healthy adults were deeply sequenced to estimate repertoire size and the extent of clonotype sharing between individuals. To increase sequencing depth and limit assay-specific biases, different laboratories used diverse techniques to prepare libraries and sequence TCR repertoires. Each donor's leukapheresis produced roughly between roughly 0.85 and 10 billion PBMCs.

Using the deep immunoSEQ assay, TCR CDR3 regions were amplified from genomic DNA by multiplex PCR. For each cell subset, the extracted genomic DNA was distributed evenly across all wells of several immunoSEQ 96-well plates, and each plate served as one replicate. Each replicate PCR for sorted subsets received roughly 0.2 ug genomic DNA, equal to about 30,000 T cell genomes. Purified libraries were measured with a Qubit 3.0 fluorometer, size-checked on a Bioanalyzer 2100, and measured again with the KAPA Library Quantification kit. Every immunoSEQ 96-well plate was sequenced on a separate single-read 150-cycle Illumina NextSeq 550 flow cell. On the study's bioinformatics: Because the immunoSEQ output held only junctional sequences and lacked quality scores, the filtering could not match the filtering applied to full-length reads. Sequences were annotated with PyIR, a Python wrapper for IgBLAST v1.9, and V/J genes and CDR3 were assigned using IMGT germline references. Reads with weak V/J assignments (E-value above 1e-6), missing CDR3, stop codons, out-of-frame junctions, or ambiguous translated residues were removed. A V3J clonotype was defined by an identical inferred V gene, J gene, and CDR3 amino acid sequence. Percentage overlap between repertoires was calculated by dividing the number of shared unique clonotypes by the size of the smaller repertoire. Three approaches were used to assess repertoire richness: RTK rarefaction, the Chao1 estimator, and Recon v2.1 estimates of unobserved clonotypes. Generation probabilities for all TCRbeta clonotypes obtained by the gDNA method from a handful of donors were computed using OLGA. The table comes from immuneACCESS by way of TCRdb, which keeps in-frame sequences with V and J called. Part of the clones is missing from these tables; in studies checked, under half for an unresolved V gene and the rest for unknown reasons. V and J calls and clone size are those listed in that table; D and trimming were worked out from the DNA. This sample holds about 1.5 million clones; around 97% were observed only once. The leading ten clones occupy approximately 1% of the sample.

Paper-wide results and their limitations: Incomplete sequencing was indicated by rarefaction of sorted-subset datasets, despite the large sequencing depth. Naive subsets generally had larger estimated clonotype richness than memory subsets did. When a few donors were compared, the shared fraction of clonotypes was roughly 4.8% for naive CD4, 3.5% to 4% for naive CD8, roughly 2.5% for memory CD4, and 0.4% for memory CD8. Pairwise subsampling indicated that sequencing depth was expected to affect the degree of clonotype sharing among donors. Higher generation probabilities were observed for clonotypes shared by all four sorted-subset donors than for non-shared clonotypes. Because the study included only a small number of donors, the genetic and exposure-history diversity represented was limited. Only blood was sampled, and tissue TCR repertoires likely differ from those in blood.

V lost 6 bases and J lost 3 bases; the stretch between them is 11 bases long. Including cysteine and phenylalanine, the CDR3 has 13 amino acids. Of the read, only the CDR3 DNA is kept; its 39 bases are in frame from base 1. In the germline V gene, CDR1 corresponds to SNHLY and CDR2 to FYNNEI. A word on this clone: Its binding antigen is unknown. No much larger clone exists at a distance of one base, and base qualities are not known.

The donors were healthy, HIV-negative adults who had no recently reported acute infections or vaccinations. Only Caucasian adults living in Nashville, Tennessee, USA were represented among the donors. CD4+ T cells were enriched through magnetic negative selection, after which naive cells were positively selected on CD45RA and the remaining negative fraction served as the memory subset. Blood was obtained by leukapheresis, after which PBMCs were separated by Ficoll-Histopaque density gradient centrifugation and cryopreserved in liquid nitrogen vapor phase. Purity and quantity of every magnetically sorted T cell population were checked by analytical flow cytometry. Genomic DNA was isolated from every sorted fraction and measured by UV absorbance on a Nanodrop 2000c.

Input material: naive CD4+ T cells sorted from blood. The cell subset or site label, read with the paper, signifies: CD45RA+ positively selected. The origin of this receptor is a man under 40 in good health. Recombination linked TRBV2 to TRBJ2-5; the D segment cannot be called with confidence. The CDR3: CASRPWQKETQYF. The nucleotide sequence reads as follows: TGTGCCAGCAGGCCGTGGCAGAAAGAGACCCAGTACTTC. Where the CDR3 stops, the reference TRBV2 and TRBJ2-5 genes take over; the full variable domain is EPEVTQTPSHQVTQMGQEVILRCVPISNHLYFYWYRQILGQKVEFLVSFYNNEISEKSEIFDDQFSVERPDGSNFTLKIRSTKLEDSAMYFCASRPWQKETQYFGPGTRLLVL.